This T cell receptor beta chain was observed in a study of blood T cell repertoires in COVID-19 (dated by TCRdb to 2020 to 2022). For the study in its entirety: Collaborator samples came from the United States, Italy and Spain and covered acute and convalescent phases of COVID-19. The material from the prospective study consisted of cDNA or gDNA derived from T cells, B-cell-depleted T cells, or PBMCs. Subjects who had been exposed to COVID-19, were actively infected with it, or had recovered from it provided the deeply sampled blood TCRbeta repertoires that made up the dataset. The repertoires were released in a freely available public database intended as a resource for research on the immune response to SARS-CoV-2. The samples were drawn from two sources: the first 160 participants of the ongoing ImmuneRACE study, and 1,000 to 1,500 subjects contributed by 6 global collaborators. The sample metadata nearly always contained a de-identified subject ID, COVID-19 status, age in years and sex. HLA class I and class II types, where available, came from metadata supplied by the sample provider rather than from assay-based typing. Findings and caveats that apply to the study as a whole: How much clinical and demographic metadata was included differed by source and by participant, and the metadata was provided uncurated.

A note on this clone: Its antigen has not been determined. Base-call qualities are not available, and no considerably larger clone is one nucleotide away.

The junction shows trimming of 7 bases on V and 2 bases on J, and the gene matches do not reach 4 bases of it. The CDR3 starts with the cysteine, ends with the phenylalanine, and has 15 residues. Here the CDR3 DNA is all that survives: 45 bases in frame from base 1. Sequences SNHLY (CDR1) and FYNNEI (CDR2) are obtained from the germline V gene. The immunoSEQ Assay, a bias-controlled multiplex PCR, was used to amplify TCRbeta CDR3 regions from genomic DNA. Turning to the authors' computational methods: The number of nucleated cells in each sample was estimated from the amplification of reference gene primers within the assay. To quantify the absolute abundance of each unique TCRbeta CDR3 rearrangement, sequence reads were collapsed and filtered. For each sample, productive Simpson clonality was calculated as the square root of Simpson's diversity index over productive rearrangements. TCRdb carries this immuneACCESS record with in-frame sequences only. Its versions omit some clonotypes, under half of them owing to an unresolved V gene in the studies checked, with the rest unexplained. That table furnishes V, J and clone size, whereas the DNA furnished D and trimming. This sample comprises about 400,000 clones, about 83% of them detected only once. About a tenth of the sample rests with the top ten.

Participants in the prospective study were enrolled through a virtual design, were aged about 18 to 90 years, and lived in roughly 25 United States geographic areas. In the prospective study, participants were assigned to cohorts based on the clinical history participants reported in a screening survey and a study questionnaire. Recovered participants in ImmuneRACE Cohort 3 were defined by two consecutive negative NP/OP PCR tests, clearance by a healthcare professional, or resolution of symptoms. Mobile phlebotomists in the prospective study collected whole blood, serum and a nasopharyngeal or oropharyngeal swab from every participant. Participants in the prospective study had the option to provide additional blood draws and questionnaires over a roughly 2-month period. Prospective study blood samples were shipped either frozen or at room temperature before DNA extraction.

This chain joins TRBV2 to TRBJ2-5, and TRBD2 matches 13 of the central bases. The sequenced sample was PBMCs or T cells enriched from blood (not recorded which). This receptor was taken from a woman between 45 and 60 years old who had recovered from COVID-19. The base sequence is TGTGCCAGCACCCCGGGACTAGCGGGGCAAGAGACCCAGTACTTC. This translates into CASTPGLAGQETQYF.